A selection of T cell receptor beta chains follows, all from one sample in a study of blood T cell repertoires in COVID-19. Assay: immunoSEQ multiplex PCR; the TCRdb copy retains only in-frame clones and omits some. The sample consists of about 210,000 clones, about 85% of them appearing once. The sample consisted of PBMCs or T cells enriched from blood (not recorded which). The receptors were gathered from a man aged 35 to 55 who had recovered from COVID-19. CDR3s include the opening cysteine and the closing phenylalanine or tryptophan. The D gene is left open where the match is weak. Only some rows state a clone size, as once, few, many or a class for expanded clones.

size | J | D | V | CDR3 | DNA
NA | TRBJ1-2 | TRBD1 | TRBV18 | CASSPGGQGATGYTF | TGTGCCAGCTCACCCGGGGGACAGGGGGCGACTGGCTACACCTTC
NA | TRBJ2-1 | NA | TRBV5-1 | CASSLEPEINNEQFF | TGCGCCAGCAGCTTGGAACCAGAAATTAACAATGAGCAGTTCTTC
NA | TRBJ2-2 | TRBD1 | TRBV5-4 | CASSSGRQGRTGELFF | TGTGCCAGCAGTTCAGGCCGACAGGGAAGGACCGGGGAGCTGTTTTTT
NA | TRBJ1-1 | NA | TRBV7-3 | CASSRQPNTEAFF | TGTGCCAGCAGCCGACAGCCGAACACTGAAGCTTTCTTT
NA | TRBJ2-1 | TRBD2 | TRBV9 | CASSVAWRTSVYNEQFF | TGTGCCAGCAGCGTAGCCTGGAGGACTAGCGTTTACAATGAGCAGTTCTTC
NA | TRBJ2-3 | TRBD2 | TRBV5-6 | CASSLLAGARGDTQYF | TGTGCCAGCAGCTTGCTAGCGGGAGCGCGTGGAGATACGCAGTATTTT
few | TRBJ1-2 | TRBD1 | TRBV6-5 | CASSSLTGQGLGYTF | TGTGCCAGCAGTTCCTTGACCGGACAGGGTCTGGGCTACACCTTC
NA | TRBJ1-2 | TRBD1 | TRBV19 | CASSDRGVFGYTF | TGTGCCAGTAGTGACAGGGGGGTATTTGGCTACACCTTC
NA | TRBJ1-5 | TRBD1 | TRBV19 | CASSMGQGNQPQHF | TGTGCCAGTAGTATGGGACAGGGGAATCAGCCCCAGCATTTT
NA | TRBJ1-1 | NA | TRBV10-3 | CAISDVTLMNTEAFF | TGTGCCATCAGTGACGTGACTTTAATGAACACTGAAGCTTTCTTT
NA | TRBJ2-1 | NA | TRBV5-1 | CASSLVTGRNEQFF | TGCGCCAGCAGCTTGGTAACAGGGAGAAATGAGCAGTTCTTC
NA | TRBJ2-2 | TRBD1 | TRBV6-5 | CASSYFRDRVVGELFF | TGTGCCAGCAGTTATTTCCGGGACAGGGTCGTCGGGGAGCTGTTTTTT
NA | TRBJ2-2 | TRBD2 | TRBV3-1/TRBV3-2 | CASSRRISGRNTGELFF | TGTGCCAGCAGCCGTAGAATTAGCGGGAGAAACACCGGGGAGCTGTTTTTT
NA | TRBJ2-7 | TRBD2 | TRBV24-1 | CATSDLGTSGASSYEQYF | TGTGCCACCAGTGACCTCGGGACTAGCGGGGCGAGCTCCTACGAGCAGTACTTC
NA | TRBJ2-7 | TRBD1 | TRBV5-1 | CASSNRDRVYEQYF | TGCGCCAGCAGCAACCGGGACAGGGTATACGAGCAGTACTTC
NA | TRBJ1-2 | NA | TRBV5-4 | CASSGSYGYTF | TGTGCCAGCAGCGGCTCCTATGGCTACACCTTC
NA | TRBJ2-3 | TRBD2 | TRBV27 | CASSLVAGAGSDTQYF | TGTGCCAGCAGTTTAGTCGCGGGAGCGGGCTCAGATACGCAGTATTTT
NA | TRBJ2-1 | TRBD2 | TRBV5-1 | CASSLGGRASDEQFF | TGCGCCAGCAGCTTGGGCGGGAGGGCCTCCGATGAGCAGTTCTTC
NA | TRBJ1-3 | NA | TRBV30 | CAWSDWGLDSGNTIYF | TGTGCCTGGAGTGACTGGGGGCTAGACTCTGGAAACACCATATATTTT
NA | TRBJ2-7 | NA | TRBV7-2 | CASSRAQGSPTYEQYF | TGTGCCAGCAGCCGGGCCCAGGGCAGCCCCACCTACGAGCAGTACTTC
NA | TRBJ2-1 | NA | TRBV18 | CASSRGQGQASYNEQFF | TGTGCCAGCTCACGGGGGCAGGGGCAAGCGTCCTACAATGAGCAGTTCTTC
once | TRBJ2-1 | TRBD2 | TRBV19 | CASSIDPPWTSGRGHNEQFF | TGTGCCAGTAGTATAGATCCCCCATGGACTAGCGGGAGGGGCCACAATGAGCAGTTCTTC
NA | TRBJ2-2 | NA | TRBV5-1 | CASSGRDSSTGELFF | TGCGCCAGCAGCGGCCGGGACTCTTCCACCGGGGAGCTGTTTTTT
NA | TRBJ1-2 | NA | TRBV19 | CASSIPRGGGYTF | TGTGCCAGTAGTATCCCGAGGGGAGGTGGCTACACCTTC
few | TRBJ2-7 | TRBD2 | TRBV7-6 | CASSLAGGAYEQYF | TGTGCCAGCAGCCTGGCGGGGGGGGCCTACGAGCAGTACTTC
NA | TRBJ1-5 | TRBD1 | TRBV28 | CASRGTGNYQPQHF | TGTGCCAGCAGGGGGACAGGGAATTATCAGCCCCAGCATTTT
NA | TRBJ1-3 | NA | TRBV5-1 | CASSLEGVVSGNTIYF | TGCGCCAGCAGCTTGGAGGGGGTCGTCTCTGGAAACACCATATATTTT
NA | TRBJ1-2 | TRBD1 | TRBV11-2 | CASRPIGTGAPFGYGYTF | TGTGCCAGCAGACCAATCGGGACAGGGGCCCCATTTGGGTATGGCTACACCTTC
NA | TRBJ2-4 | TRBD1 | TRBV7-2 | CASSLGTGGARNIQYF | TGTGCCAGCAGCTTAGGGACAGGGGGCGCCCGAAACATTCAGTACTTC
NA | TRBJ1-2 | NA | TRBV19 | CASRALLRGINYGYTF | TGTGCCAGTAGGGCCCTATTACGGGGGATTAACTATGGCTACACCTTC
NA | TRBJ1-2 | TRBD1 | TRBV7-9 | CASINLQGGAYGYTF | TGTGCCAGCATCAACCTACAGGGGGGGGCCTATGGCTACACCTTC
NA | TRBJ1-1 | NA | TRBV24-1 | CATSEAGNTEAFF | TGTGCCACCAGTGAGGCAGGGAACACTGAAGCTTTCTTT
NA | TRBJ2-3 | TRBD1 | TRBV2 | CASKELQGKDTQYF | TGTGCCAGCAAAGAACTACAGGGGAAAGATACGCAGTATTTT
NA | TRBJ2-1 | NA | TRBV27 | CASSFTGFSNEQFF | TGTGCCAGCAGTTTTACGGGATTTTCCAATGAGCAGTTCTTC
once | TRBJ2-1 | NA | TRBV24-1 | CATSDKTPGTPYNEQFF | TGTGCCACCAGTGACAAAACTCCCGGGACTCCTTACAATGAGCAGTTCTTC
NA | TRBJ2-7 | TRBD1 | TRBV19 | CASSTGTGESYEQYF | TGTGCCAGTAGTACCGGGACAGGTGAATCCTACGAGCAGTACTTC
NA | TRBJ2-2 | TRBD1 | TRBV2 | CASSLGQGNRELFF | TGTGCCAGCAGTTTAGGACAGGGGAATAGGGAGCTGTTTTTT
NA | TRBJ2-1 | NA | TRBV5-1 | CASSQTRAGDHEQFF | TGCGCCAGCAGCCAAACCCGGGCAGGGGACCATGAGCAGTTCTTC
NA | TRBJ1-3 | NA | TRBV6-5 | CAPRPGGIGNTIYF | TGTGCCCCCCGGCCTGGGGGGATCGGAAACACCATATATTTT
NA | TRBJ1-2 | TRBD1 | TRBV28 | CASSLRTGAYGYTF | TGTGCCAGCAGTTTGAGGACAGGGGCATATGGCTACACCTTC
NA | TRBJ2-1 | NA | TRBV12-3/TRBV12-4 | CASSSGNYNEQFF | TGTGCCAGCAGTTCAGGCAACTACAATGAGCAGTTCTTC
once | TRBJ2-2 | NA | TRBV18 | CASARRRTTNTGELFF | TGTGCCAGCGCACGGCGTAGGACAACGAACACCGGGGAGCTGTTTTTT
NA | TRBJ1-1 | NA | TRBV2 | CASMWTHMNTEAFF | TGTGCCAGCATGTGGACACACATGAACACTGAAGCTTTCTTT
once | TRBJ2-3 | NA | TRBV13 | CASSSGGAGDTQYF | TGTGCCAGCAGCTCCGGGGGAGCTGGAGATACGCAGTATTTT
NA | TRBJ1-2 | NA | TRBV7-2 | CASSPGTQYGYTF | TGTGCCAGCAGCCCCGGGACACAGTATGGCTACACCTTC
NA | TRBJ2-5 | TRBD2 | TRBV9 | CASSVNWGGETQYF | TGTGCCAGCAGCGTAAACTGGGGGGGAGAGACCCAGTACTTC
NA | TRBJ1-2 | TRBD1 | TRBV10-3 | CAISEVKGAGGYTF | TGTGCCATCAGTGAGGTAAAGGGGGCTGGTGGCTACACCTTC
NA | TRBJ1-5 | NA | TRBV19 | CASRRGARNQPQHF | TGTGCCAGCCGCCGGGGGGCTCGCAATCAGCCCCAGCATTTT
NA | TRBJ2-2 | NA | TRBV6-4 | CASSDLNTGELFF | TGTGCCAGCAGTGATCTCAACACCGGGGAGCTGTTTTTT
NA | TRBJ1-2 | NA | TRBV9 | CASSSRTANYGYTF | TGTGCCAGCAGCTCCCGGACAGCTAACTATGGCTACACCTTC
NA | TRBJ2-3 | NA | TRBV24-1 | CATSDYRVSTDTQYF | TGTGCCACCAGTGACTACAGGGTTAGCACAGATACGCAGTATTTT
NA | TRBJ1-5 | NA | TRBV15 | CATSRDYSNQPQHF | TGTGCCACCAGCAGAGATTATAGCAATCAGCCCCAGCATTTT
NA | TRBJ1-1 | NA | TRBV6-1 | CASSERGTNTEAFF | TGTGCCAGCAGTGAACGGGGAACGAACACTGAAGCTTTCTTT
NA | TRBJ2-1 | NA | TRBV4-1 | CASSLVAGIGSNEQFF | TGCGCCAGCAGCCTCGTCGCGGGGATCGGTAGCAATGAGCAGTTCTTC
few | TRBJ2-7 | TRBD2 | TRBV2 | CASMTSGRTDEQYF | TGTGCCAGCATGACTAGCGGGAGGACCGACGAGCAGTACTTC
NA | TRBJ1-2 | NA | TRBV6-2/TRBV6-3 | CASTPDRNMGGYTF | TGTGCCAGCACCCCGGACAGAAATATGGGTGGCTACACCTTC
once | TRBJ2-2 | NA | TRBV7-9 | CASSITGHRTTGELFF | TGTGCCAGCAGCATCACGGGACATCGCACGACCGGGGAGCTGTTTTTT